The entry below gives a single T cell receptor beta chain sequence along with its context. These data belong to a study of blood T cells in healthy people across ages. Combining a sample-barcoded 5' primer with a J-beta primer mix, a second PCR ran for about 7 to 11 cycles. From the 5' RACE reads, TCRdb called clonotypes with MiXCR, one entry per CDR3 protein. Here the sample spans some 560,000 distinct CDR3 sequences, 25% to 35% being singletons. Another study also made use of these data, one on T cells of mothers and their children.

The sequencing sample was made of blood. This receptor was identified in a boy younger than 10 in good health.

The CDR3 DNA reads TGTGCCAGCAGCACTCAAAGCCGGGGATTGGGCGAGCAGTACTTC. This codes for CASSTQSRGLGEQYF. V usage is TRBV9 and J usage is TRBJ2-7; D might be TRBD2 (5 bases). V was clipped by 4 bases and J by 6 bases, with 20 bases between them. From germline, CDR1 is SGDLS and CDR2 YYNGEE. The CDR3 has 15 residues.